Sequencing of this TCR beta chain was carried out in a study of siplizumab effects on memory and regulatory T cells. Overall study findings and caveats: Siplizumab significantly reduced alloreactive sequences traceable to unstimulated CD4+ memory cells.

Sequencing was performed with immunoSEQ multiplex PCR; in TCRdb, only in-frame clones are kept and a portion is missing. Of fewer than 120,000 clones listed, more than 90% are singletons. About this clone itself: Its matching antigen is unknown.

This CDR3 is built from 18 residues. V shed 1 base, J shed 0 bases, and the junction held 7 bases outside the gene matches. The germline V gene encodes CDR1 SGHRS and CDR2 YFSETQ. This chain joins TRBV5-1 and TRBJ2-2; 9 bases are a match to TRBD2. The specimen sequenced was CD4+ T cells sorted from blood. This receptor was taken from a human donor in good health. The CDR3 reads CASSLYPTSGANTGELFF. The CDR3 coding sequence is TGCGCCAGCAGCTTGTACCCGACTAGCGGTGCGAACACCGGGGAGCTGTTTTTT. The full variable domain, rest sourced from reference TRBV5-1 and TRBJ2-2, is KAGVTQTPRYLIKTRGQQVTLSCSPISGHRSVSWYQQTPGQGLQFLFEYFSETQRNKGNFPGRFSGRQFSNSRSEMNVSTLELGDSALYLCASSLYPTSGANTGELFFGEGSRLTVL.